The entry below gives a single T cell receptor (beta chain) sequence along with its context. Antigen specificity is unknown. The PCR used 60 Vbeta and 13 Jbeta primers. Original processing notes: An analysis that came later counted 80 million or so unique TCR beta chains, approximately 10 million shared. The repertoire was sequenced with immunoSEQ multiplex PCR; TCRdb's copy has only in-frame clones and lacks some. V, J and clone size are taken as reported in that table, and D and trimming were inferred from the DNA itself. Listed are about 130,000 clones; around 1.6% falls within the top ten. This record comes from a study of cytomegalovirus exposure and HLA in healthy donors. Germline V gives CDR1 LGHNA, CDR2 YSLEER. The CDR3 runs 16 residues. V shed 0 bases and J shed 2 bases, with 12 bases lying between them. Study-level points and caveats: It was reported that TCR beta sequences correctly inferred the HLA-A and HLA-B alleles for most subjects. Equally common other TCR beta chains were less clonally expanded than HLA-associated ones, a later analysis found. The authors enumerated 150 to 200 TCR beta chains as linked to cytomegalovirus.

This sequence joins TRBV4-3 and TRBJ2-3, with D perhaps matching TRBD2 (6 bases). Material: PBMCs. The TCR was taken from a woman aged 40-49 years in good health and CMV-seropositive. The CDR3 bases are TGCGCCAGCAGCCAAGAGTTTAGCGGCTACACAGATACGCAGTATTTT. This gives the protein CASSQEFSGYTDTQYF.